The 25 T cell receptor beta chains below come from one sample, sequenced in a study of vaccination and CD4 T cells after COVID-19. Time point meaning: late sampling 161 to 241 days after vaccination in three convalescent patients. This sample's treatment: approximately 9-day PBMC culture with coronavirus spike peptide pools or control peptides (ViraFEST assay). Their antigens are not known. The Oncomine TCR Beta short-read assay was applied to DNA of cultured CD4+ T cells. TCRdb used MiXCR to reprocess the PCR reads, holding one entry per CDR3 protein. The sample carries around 26,000 distinct CDR3 sequences, approximately 41% recorded once. Here the sequenced sample was CD4+ T cells from blood, cultured in vitro, taken about 7 months after SARS-CoV-2 vaccination. Receptors were obtained from a human donor who had recovered from COVID-19.

The chain is built from TRBV18 and TRBJ2-7; a possible D gene is TRBD1 (6 bases). The CDR3 length is 14 residues. CDR1 is KGHSH, CDR2 LQKENI, per germline. The V end was cut by 4 bases, the J end by 0 bases, with 10 bases between. CDR3 loop: CASSLRTVSYEQYF. The DNA of the CDR3 is TGTGCCAGCTCACTACGGACAGTCTCCTACGAGCAGTACTTC. The full variable domain, completed using reference TRBV18 and TRBJ2-7, is NAGVMQNPRHLVRRRGQEARLRCSPMKGHSHVYWYRQLPEEGLKFMVYLQKENIIDESGMPKERFSAEFPKEGPSILRIQQVVRGDSAAYFCASSLRTVSYEQYFGPGTRLTVT.

The V and J genes are TRBV5-1 and TRBJ1-2; tentatively, D is TRBD1 (6 bases). The germline V gene has CDR1 SGHRS and CDR2 YFSETQ. This CDR3 comprises 14 residues. V was shortened by 5 bases and J by 8 bases, with 19 bases between the two germline ends. CDR3 amino acids: CASSDPGGHLGYTF. As DNA, the CDR3 is TGCGCCAGCAGTGACCCCGGGGGACATCTGGGCTACACCTTC. Full variable domain (rest looked up from reference TRBV5-1 and TRBJ1-2): KAGVTQTPRYLIKTRGQQVTLSCSPISGHRSVSWYQQTPGQGLQFLFEYFSETQRNKGNFPGRFSGRQFSNSRSEMNVSTLELGDSALYLCASSDPGGHLGYTFGSGTRLTVV.

This clonotype was seen a few times. This chain uses TRBV28 with TRBJ2-3; TRBD1 agrees at 7 bases. The CDR3 is made up of 16 amino acids. The germline CDR1 and CDR2 sequences are MDHEN and SYDVKM. The J segment lost 0 bases and the V segment lost 6 bases, leaving 9 bases of the junction unmatched. This chain's CDR3 is CASSIGTALSTDTQYF. In DNA form, the CDR3 reads TGTGCCAGCAGCATCGGGACAGCCCTCAGCACAGATACGCAGTATTTT.

This chain connects TRBV7-6 to TRBJ2-7, with D possibly TRBD1 on 6 matching bases. The CDR3 totals 14 residues. Germline V gene lookup returns CDR1 SGHVS and CDR2 FNYEAQ. V was shortened by 6 bases and J by 0 bases, with 12 bases between the two germline ends. The CDR3 region has the DNA TGTGCCAGCAGTTCGGACAGTGCCTCCTACGAGCAGTACTTC. It is translated as CASSSDSASYEQYF.

The chain combines TRBV29-1 with TRBJ2-7; TRBD1 aligns across 9 bases. This CDR3 has 13 residues. Losses at the gene ends were 1 base for V and 2 bases for J; bases not matched to a gene: 0. Germline V lookup: CDR1 SQVTM, CDR2 ANQGSEA. The CDR3 region has the DNA TGCAGCGTTGAAGGACAGGGGGCCTACGAGCAGTACTTC. Translating it yields CSVEGQGAYEQYF.

This chain links TRBV6-2 or TRBV6-3 with TRBJ2-1; 12 bases map to TRBD2. V lost 10 bases and J lost 7; bases outside the gene matches: 5. Germline values: CDR1 MNHEY, CDR2 SVGEGT. The CDR3 totals 13 residues. CDR3 coding DNA: TGTGCCATCACTAGCGGGAGGTTGAATGAGCAGTTCTTC. This codes for CAITSGRLNEQFF.

The chain employs TRBV5-4 and TRBJ2-5, with 7 bases that match TRBD2. This CDR3 region has 16 residues. V lost 7 bases, J lost 2 bases, and 14 bases stayed unmatched. The germline CDR1 and CDR2 sequences are SGHNT and YYREEE (reference sequence). CDR3 amino acids: CASGVQRGEGQETQYF. CDR3 nucleotide sequence: TGTGCCAGCGGGGTCCAGCGGGGAGAGGGGCAAGAGACCCAGTACTTC.

The rearrangement links TRBV20-1 to TRBJ2-1, with 15 bases that match TRBD2. The CDR3 length is 16 residues. From germline, CDR1 is DFQATT and CDR2 SNEGSKA (reference sequence). Trimming cost V 6 bases and J 3 bases; bases outside gene matches: 6. The DNA of the CDR3 is TGCAGTGCCAGTCGGACTAGCGGGAGGGTCTACAATGAGCAGTTCTTC. Amino acids: CSASRTSGRVYNEQFF.

The chain combines TRBV7-3 with TRBJ2-5; D is undetermined. Trimming shortened V by 2 bases and J by 5 bases, and 9 bases separated the two germline ends. Germline CDR1 reads SGHTA; CDR2 reads FQGTGA. The CDR3 contains 13 residues. The CDR3: CASSLFPRETQYF. The CDR3 DNA sequence: TGTGCCAGCAGCTTATTTCCTAGGGAGACCCAGTACTTC.

V is TRBV21-1 and J is TRBJ1-2. TRBV21-1 is reported as a pseudogene. This CDR3 has 13 amino acids. CDR3 sequence (DNA): TGTGCCAGCAGCAAAGGCGAAGGGTCGGGCTACACCTTC. Its protein product is CASSKGEGSGYTF.

The CDR3 coding sequence is TGTGCCAGCAGTTACGTGGCAGGGGGCACAGATACGCAGTATTTT. Amino acid sequence: CASSYVAGGTDTQYF. This chain links TRBV6-2 or TRBV6-3 with TRBJ2-3, with D possibly being TRBD1 (6 bases). V lost 2 bases and J lost 1, with 10 bases in between. Germline values: CDR1 MNHEY, CDR2 SVGEGT. This CDR3 is built from 15 residues.

The CDR3 loop reads CASSLVIPSGRSETQYF. DNA of the CDR3: TGTGCCAGCAGCTTAGTGATCCCTAGCGGGAGGTCTGAGACCCAGTACTTC. This rearrangement joins TRBV7-2 to TRBJ2-5; 11 bases are a match to TRBD2. Germline V lookup: CDR1 SGHTA, CDR2 FQGNSA. J lost 5 bases, V lost 1 base, and 9 bases had no gene match. CDR3 length: 17 amino acids.

This sequence joins TRBV7-2 and TRBJ2-7; D is tentatively TRBD1 or TRBD2 (5 bases each). Trimming removed 0 bases at V and 2 bases at J, with 11 bases between. There are 15 residues in the CDR3. Germline V lookup: CDR1 SGHTA, CDR2 FQGNSA. The CDR3 region is CASSLAPGQTYEQYF. The CDR3 nucleotides are TGTGCCAGCAGCTTAGCGCCGGGGCAAACCTACGAGCAGTACTTC.

The chain carries TRBV19 and TRBJ2-3; D remains ambiguous. V lost 7 bases to trimming and J lost 0 bases, with 2 bases between them. Germline CDR1 and CDR2: LNHDA and SQIVND (reference sequence). The CDR3 loop spans 11 amino acids. CDR3 bases: TGTGCCAGTAAGAGCACAGATACGCAGTATTTT. Translation: CASKSTDTQYF.

The rearrangement links TRBV28 to TRBJ1-1; 9 bases fit TRBD1. This CDR3 comprises 15 residues. Trimming removed 6 bases from V and 4 bases from J; junction bases left unmatched: 9. Germline CDR1 and CDR2: MDHEN and SYDVKM. The CDR3 protein is CASRPTGGQGTEAFF. The DNA of the CDR3 is TGTGCCAGCAGGCCAACAGGGGGCCAGGGCACTGAAGCTTTCTTT.

This clonotype was recorded only once. J is TRBJ2-3 and V is TRBV7-3; 7 positions match TRBD2. Germline V gene data show CDR1 as SGHTA and CDR2 as FQGTGA. With 2 bases clipped from V and 4 bases from J, the junction kept 3 bases outside the gene matches. This CDR3 comprises 14 residues. The CDR3 loop reads CASSLGGVADTQYF. The CDR3 nucleotides are TGTGCCAGCAGCTTAGGGGGGGTGGCAGATACGCAGTATTTT.

This clonotype turned up a few times. The chain is built from TRBV7-2 and TRBJ2-7; D could derive from TRBD1 or TRBD2 (6 bases each). The CDR3 length is 16 residues. CDR1 SGHTA and CDR2 FQGNSA come from the germline V gene. The V and J ends lost 0 bases and 4 bases respectively, with 16 bases between them. The CDR3 DNA sequence: TGTGCCAGCAGCTTAGCGCTGGGGGGCGGGCTATACGAGCAGTACTTC. This translates into CASSLALGGGLYEQYF.

The V gene is TRBV29-1, the J gene TRBJ1-2; D ambiguous. CDR1 is SQVTM, CDR2 ANQGSEA, per germline. The CDR3 runs 11 residues. The V and J ends lost 7 bases and 1 base respectively, with 7 bases between them. The CDR3 DNA is TGCAGCGGCACAGATAACTATGGCTACACCTTC. Protein: CSGTDNYGYTF. The whole variable domain, remainder taken from reference TRBV29-1 and TRBJ1-2, is SAVISQKPSRDICQRGTSLTIQCQVDSQVTMMFWYRQQPGQSLTLIATANQGSEATYESGFVIDKFPISRPNLTFSTLTVSNMSPEDSSIYLCSGTDNYGYTFGSGTRLTVV.

This rearrangement joins TRBV7-2 to TRBJ1-2, with D possibly matching TRBD1 (5 bases). This CDR3 spans 16 amino acids. The germline CDR1 and CDR2 sequences are SGHTA and FQGNSA. V was clipped by 6 bases and J by 4 bases, with 21 bases between them. This CDR3 reads CASSPRGTGTSYGYTF. As DNA, the CDR3 is TGTGCCAGCAGTCCAAGAGGGACCGGGACCTCCTATGGCTACACCTTC.

The chain employs TRBV6-1 and TRBJ2-7; maybe TRBD2 (5 bases). The CDR3 spans 14 residues. From germline, CDR1 is MNHNS and CDR2 SASEGT. V was trimmed by 7 bases and J by 0 bases, leaving 13 bases between them. The CDR3 DNA reads as TGTGCCAGCACCGTCGGGGTCCACTCCTACGAGCAGTACTTC. It encodes CASTVGVHSYEQYF.

The J gene is TRBJ1-1, the V gene TRBV10-3; D is perhaps TRBD1 (6 bases). Germline V lookup: CDR1 ENHRY, CDR2 SYGVKD. Trimming took 10 bases from V and 1 from J, leaving 16 bases between them. This CDR3 region has 14 residues. CDR3 sequence reads: CATTRGGGNTEAFF. In nucleotides, the CDR3 is TGTGCCACCACCCGAGGGGGGGGGAACACTGAAGCTTTCTTT.

In its sample, this clonotype was seen a few times. The V and J genes are TRBV7-3 and TRBJ2-7, with 8 positions matching TRBD1. Germline CDR1 reads SGHTA; CDR2 reads FQGTGA. V was pared by 6 bases and J by 2 bases, with 6 bases of the junction left unmatched. The CDR3 spans 14 residues. CDR3 sequence: CASSQDRVTYEQYF. CDR3 DNA: TGTGCCAGCAGTCAGGACAGGGTTACCTACGAGCAGTACTTC.

This clonotype is medium-sized within its sample. The chain links TRBV5-4 to TRBJ2-3, with TRBD2 matching over 7 bases. The CDR3 is made up of 13 amino acids. V lost 2 bases to trimming and J lost 7 bases; unmatched junction nucleotides: 4. Germline assignment: CDR1 SGHNT and CDR2 YYREEE (reference sequence). The CDR3 DNA sequence: TGTGCCAGCAGCTTAGCGGGGCGAAATACGCAGTATTTT. It codes for CASSLAGRNTQYF.

This clonotype occurred a few times. This chain links TRBV19 with TRBJ2-7; 12 nucleotides line up with TRBD2. The CDR3 extends over 14 amino acids. Germline assignment: CDR1 LNHDA and CDR2 SQIVND (reference sequence). J was trimmed by 0 bases and V by 7 bases; bases with no gene match: 1. Written as DNA, the CDR3 is TGTGCCAGTAAGACTAGCGGGAGCTCCTACGAGCAGTACTTC. Protein: CASKTSGSSYEQYF.

This clonotype has just a few counts. This chain connects TRBV10-3 to TRBJ1-1; 7 bases align to TRBD1. Germline V gene sequence: CDR1 ENHRY, CDR2 SYGVKD. The CDR3 extends over 20 amino acids. J was trimmed by 0 bases and V by 0 bases; bases with no gene match: 16. The CDR3, as DNA: TGTGCCATCAGTGAGTCGAGAAGGGGGACAGCGGTGGGGATGAACACTGAAGCTTTCTTT. This encodes CAISESRRGTAVGMNTEAFF.